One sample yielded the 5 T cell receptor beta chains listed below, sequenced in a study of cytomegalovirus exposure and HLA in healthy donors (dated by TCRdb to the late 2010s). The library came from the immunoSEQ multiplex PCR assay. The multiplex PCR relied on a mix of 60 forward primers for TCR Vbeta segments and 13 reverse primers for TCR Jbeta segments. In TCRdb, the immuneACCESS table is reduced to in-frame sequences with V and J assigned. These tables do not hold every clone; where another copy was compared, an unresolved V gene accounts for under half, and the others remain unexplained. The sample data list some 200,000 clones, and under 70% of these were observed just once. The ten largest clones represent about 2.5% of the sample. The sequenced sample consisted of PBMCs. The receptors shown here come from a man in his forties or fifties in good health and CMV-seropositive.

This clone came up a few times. Here the CDR3 reads CASRQGDSYNSPLHF. The CDR3 bases are TGCGCCAGCCGGCAAGGGGACTCCTATAATTCACCCCTCCACTTT. This chain connects TRBV5-1 to TRBJ1-6; possibly TRBD1 for D (5 bases). The germline gives CDR1 SGHRS, CDR2 YFSETQ. The CDR3 is 15 amino acids. Trimming shortened V by 7 bases and J by 0 bases, and 11 bases separated the two germline ends.

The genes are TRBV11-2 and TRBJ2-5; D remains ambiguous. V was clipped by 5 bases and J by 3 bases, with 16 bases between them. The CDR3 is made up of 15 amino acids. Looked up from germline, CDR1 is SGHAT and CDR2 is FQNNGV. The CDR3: CASSHDGRREETQYF. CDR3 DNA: TGTGCCAGCAGCCATGACGGTAGGAGAGAAGAGACCCAGTACTTC.

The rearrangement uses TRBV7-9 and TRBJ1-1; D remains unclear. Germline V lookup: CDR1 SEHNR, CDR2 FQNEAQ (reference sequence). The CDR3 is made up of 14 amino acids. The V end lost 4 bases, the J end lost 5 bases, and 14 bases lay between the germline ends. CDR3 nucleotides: TGTGCCAGCAGCTCCTGGAAGGACTTTACTGAAGCTTTCTTT. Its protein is CASSSWKDFTEAFF.

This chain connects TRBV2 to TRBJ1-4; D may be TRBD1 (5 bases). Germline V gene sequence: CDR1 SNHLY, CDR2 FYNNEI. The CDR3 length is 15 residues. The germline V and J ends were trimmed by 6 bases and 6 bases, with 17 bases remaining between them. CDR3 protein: CASRSGVGVDEKLFF. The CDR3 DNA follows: TGTGCCAGCAGATCGGGGGTAGGGGTCGATGAAAAACTGTTTTTT. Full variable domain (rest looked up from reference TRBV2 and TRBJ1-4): EPEVTQTPSHQVTQMGQEVILRCVPISNHLYFYWYRQILGQKVEFLVSFYNNEISEKSEIFDDQFSVERPDGSNFTLKIRSTKLEDSAMYFCASRSGVGVDEKLFFGSGTQLSVL.

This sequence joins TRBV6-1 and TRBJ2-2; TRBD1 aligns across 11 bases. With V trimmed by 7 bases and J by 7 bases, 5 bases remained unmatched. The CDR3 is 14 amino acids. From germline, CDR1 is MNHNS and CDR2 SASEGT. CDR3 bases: TGTGCCAGCAATCGGGACAGGGGGATCGGGGAGCTGTTTTTT. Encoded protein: CASNRDRGIGELFF.